Presented here are 8 T cell receptor beta chains from one specimen sequenced in a study of shared clonotypes between healthy human individuals. TCRdb's copy holds only in-frame clones and misses some; the assay was immunoSEQ multiplex PCR. Of about 700,000 clones listed, around 92% are singletons. Cells designated naive CD8 were CD45RO-negative and were positively selected for CCR7, with terminally differentiated effector memory CD45RA+ cells excluded. The sample was naive CD8+ T cells sorted from blood. The receptors were gathered from a man aged 30-40 years in good health.

V and J are TRBV27 and TRBJ2-2; TRBD2 matches at 8 bases. Germline values: CDR1 MNHEY, CDR2 SMNVEV (reference sequence). V shed 6 bases and J 5 bases; nucleotides not matched to a gene: 17. CDR3 size: 18 residues. CDR3 region: CASSPREGQRLWTGELFF. Here the CDR3 DNA reads TGTGCCAGCAGCCCTCGGGAGGGCCAGAGGTTGTGGACCGGGGAGCTGTTTTTT.

This chain connects TRBV9 to TRBJ2-1; TRBD2 aligns across 7 bases. This CDR3 contains 17 residues. CDR1 is SGDLS and CDR2 is YYNGEE in the germline V gene. With V trimmed by 1 base and J by 0 bases, 7 bases remained unmatched. In nucleotides, the CDR3 is TGTGCCAGCAGCGTATCTGGGCGGGGGAGCTCCTACAATGAGCAGTTCTTC. This sequence encodes CASSVSGRGSSYNEQFF.

The CDR3 here is CASSPQDLADYNEQFF. The CDR3 DNA reads TGTGCCAGCTCACCGCAGGACTTAGCAGATTACAATGAGCAGTTCTTC. J is TRBJ2-1 and V is TRBV18; maybe TRBD2 (5 bases). The germline V gene encodes CDR1 KGHSH and CDR2 LQKENI. V lost 3 bases to trimming and J lost 4 bases, with 16 bases between them. This CDR3 is built from 16 residues.

This chain joins TRBV7-8 and TRBJ2-1; 7 bases map to TRBD2. V was clipped by 5 bases and J by 7 bases; unmatched bases: 14. CDR1 is SGHVS, CDR2 FQNEAQ, per germline. The CDR3 consists of 16 residues. The CDR3 loop is CASSPKRREWENEQFF. CDR3 sequence (DNA): TGTGCCAGCAGCCCGAAGAGGCGGGAGTGGGAGAATGAGCAGTTCTTC.

The rearrangement joins TRBV13 to TRBJ2-3, with 7 bases that match TRBD1. Looked up from germline, CDR1 is PRHDT and CDR2 is FYEKMQ (reference sequence). The CDR3 consists of 16 residues. After removal of 4 bases from V and 1 base from J, the junction contained 8 bases not matched to a gene. The CDR3 DNA is TGTGCCAGCAGCTATAGACAGGGTGTAGGCACAGATACGCAGTATTTT. Translation: CASSYRQGVGTDTQYF.

The chain recombines TRBV9 with TRBJ2-6, with D uncertain. There are 20 residues in the CDR3. CDR1 is SGDLS, CDR2 YYNGEE, per germline. With 2 bases removed from V and 0 bases from J, the gap between germline ends came to 21 bases. In DNA form, the CDR3 reads TGTGCCAGCAGCGTCAGTCCCCGTAGTACGGAGAGCTCTGGGGCCAACGTCCTGACTTTC. It encodes CASSVSPRSTESSGANVLTF. Drawing the rest from reference TRBV9 and TRBJ2-6, the complete variable domain is DSGVTQTPKHLITATGQRVTLRCSPRSGDLSVYWYQQSLDQGLQFLIQYYNGEERAKGNILERFSAQQFPDLHSELNLSSLELGDSALYFCASSVSPRSTESSGANVLTFGAGSRLTVL.

This clone has just one count. This chain joins TRBV4-1 and TRBJ2-7; D is unclear. Germline lookup yields CDR1 MGHRA and CDR2 YSYEKL. V was pared by 5 bases and J by 5 bases, with 10 bases between. The CDR3 is made up of 12 amino acids. In nucleotides, the CDR3 is TGCGCCAGCAGCAACAAGGTACACGAGCAGTACTTC. This translates into CASSNKVHEQYF.

The rearrangement uses TRBV11-2 and TRBJ2-1; 10 nucleotides line up with TRBD2. This CDR3 contains 15 residues. Trimming cost V 2 bases and J 8 bases; bases outside gene matches: 6. Germline V lookup: CDR1 SGHAT, CDR2 FQNNGV. CDR3 amino acids: CASSLLAGASDEQFF. The CDR3 region has the DNA TGTGCCAGCAGCTTACTAGCGGGAGCCTCGGATGAGCAGTTCTTC.